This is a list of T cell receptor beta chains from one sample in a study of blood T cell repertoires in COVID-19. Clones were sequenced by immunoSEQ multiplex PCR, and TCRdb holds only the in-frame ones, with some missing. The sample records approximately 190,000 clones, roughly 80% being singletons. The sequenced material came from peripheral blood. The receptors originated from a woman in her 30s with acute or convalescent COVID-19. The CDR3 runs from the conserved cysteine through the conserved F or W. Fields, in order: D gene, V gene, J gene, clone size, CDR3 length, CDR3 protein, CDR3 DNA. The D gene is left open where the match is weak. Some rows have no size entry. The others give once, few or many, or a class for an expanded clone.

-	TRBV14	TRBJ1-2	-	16	CASSQDGGTSRYGYTF	TGTGCCAGCAGCCAAGACGGGGGGACGTCCCGTTATGGCTACACCTTC
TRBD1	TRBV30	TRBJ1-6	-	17	CAWSVQGRGSYNSPLHF	TGTGCCTGGAGTGTACAGGGGAGAGGTTCCTATAATTCACCCCTCCACTTT
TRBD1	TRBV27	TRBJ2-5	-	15	CASSLSDRGQETQYF	TGTGCCAGCAGTTTATCGGACAGGGGGCAAGAGACCCAGTACTTC
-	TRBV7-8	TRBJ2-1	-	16	CASSLGGNLTYNEQFF	TGTGCCAGCAGCTTAGGCGGGAACCTAACCTACAATGAGCAGTTCTTC
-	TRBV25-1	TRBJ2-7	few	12	CASSEGEHEQYF	TGTGCCAGCAGTGAAGGTGAGCACGAGCAGTACTTC
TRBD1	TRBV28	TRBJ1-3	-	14	CASSPRQGRNTIYF	TGTGCCAGCAGCCCCCGACAGGGACGAAACACCATATATTTT
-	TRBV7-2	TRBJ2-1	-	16	CASSFRDRGVVDEQFF	TGTGCCAGCAGCTTCCGGGACCGCGGGGTAGTGGATGAGCAGTTCTTC
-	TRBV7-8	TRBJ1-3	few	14	CASSLDLSGNTIYF	TGTGCCAGCAGCTTAGATCTCTCTGGAAACACCATATATTTT
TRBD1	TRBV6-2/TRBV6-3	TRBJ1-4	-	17	CASSYRSRGQDNEKLFF	TGTGCCAGCAGTTACCGGTCTCGTGGACAGGATAATGAAAAACTGTTTTTT
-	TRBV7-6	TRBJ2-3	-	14	CASSSQGGTDTQYF	TGTGCCAGCAGCTCCCAGGGTGGTACAGATACGCAGTATTTT
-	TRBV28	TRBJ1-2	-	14	CASSLGSGGDGYTF	TGTGCCAGCAGTTTAGGCTCGGGGGGAGATGGCTACACCTTC